The clone carrying this T cell receptor (beta chain) was observed a few times. Antigen unknown. The sample is drawn from a study of cytomegalovirus exposure and HLA in healthy donors. The V and J ends lost 9 bases and 4 bases respectively, with 18 bases between them. CDR1 is MNHNS, CDR2 SASEGT, per germline. This CDR3 has 14 residues. The primer mix had 60 Vbeta and 13 Jbeta primers. Measured with immunoSEQ multiplex PCR; TCRdb has only the in-frame clones, and not every one. The repertoire consists of around 160,000 clones, with over 65% occurring once and the leading ten covering less than 3.5%. Study-wide results and caveats: With later analysis, a missense DCLRE1C variant became linked to TCR beta V- and J-gene trimming. In an earlier analysis, in some 500 donors, most V segments appeared productive either ~87% or ~30% of the time. Association of 15,000 to 20,000 TCR beta sequences with HLA alleles was found at 0.05 false discovery rate in a later analysis.

The clonotype comes from a man in his forties in good health and CMV-seropositive. Source material: PBMCs. The genes are TRBV6-1 and TRBJ2-5, with a possible D match to TRBD1 (5 bases). Here the CDR3 DNA reads TGTGCCAGTCGTCGGTCAGGGATTGGAGAGACCCAGTACTTC. This gives the protein CASRRSGIGETQYF.